The 16 T cell receptor beta chains below come from one sample, sequenced in a study of early T cells in non-severe SARS-CoV-2 infection. TCRdb recomputed calls from the 5' RACE reads with MiXCR, one row per CDR3 protein. This table has 80,000 to 95,000 distinct CDR3 sequences, over 9% appearing once. Material for sequencing was whole blood. The receptors were sampled from an adult who was a healthcare worker with PCR-confirmed SARS-CoV-2 infection or an uninfected control (not recorded which).

The V call is TRBV20-1, the J call TRBJ2-3, with 13 positions matching TRBD2. The CDR3 sequence is 14 residues long. Germline V gene lookup returns CDR1 DFQATT and CDR2 SNEGSKA (reference sequence). V lost 1 base and J lost 5; bases outside the gene matches: 0. Here the CDR3 DNA reads TGCAGTGCTAGAGGGACTAGCGGGAGAGATACGCAGTATTTT. It is translated as CSARGTSGRDTQYF.

The chain uses TRBV12-3 or TRBV12-4 and TRBJ2-1; TRBD2 matches 7 bases. The CDR3 length is 15 residues. V was pared by 3 bases and J by 2 bases, with 4 bases of the junction left unmatched. CDR3 DNA: TGTGCCAGCAGTTTCGGGGGAGGGACCTACAATGAGCAGTTCTTC. As protein: CASSFGGGTYNEQFF.

This clonotype has ten or more counts. The chain recombines TRBV7-2 with TRBJ2-7, with 8 bases fitting TRBD1. From germline, CDR1 is SGHTA and CDR2 FQGNSA. Unmatched junction bases numbered 6, after V lost 1 base and J lost 4 bases. The CDR3 extends over 15 amino acids. Here the CDR3 reads CASSLVSGQGYEQYF. In nucleotides, the CDR3 is TGTGCCAGCAGCTTAGTATCCGGACAGGGTTACGAGCAGTACTTC.

The rearrangement uses TRBV2 and TRBJ1-1; D call uncertain. The ends were cut back, 6 bases at V and 3 bases at J, with 17 bases in the middle. Germline assignment: CDR1 SNHLY and CDR2 FYNNEI. The CDR3 has 15 amino acids. This CDR3 is CASRLGRRGYTEAFF. Written as DNA, the CDR3 is TGTGCCAGCAGGTTGGGTCGGCGTGGGTACACTGAAGCTTTCTTT.

This clonotype appeared many times. The chain links TRBV19 to TRBJ2-1; 9 bases match TRBD1. Trimming took 5 bases from V and 5 from J; bases not matched to a gene: 4. The CDR3 runs 14 residues. From germline, CDR1 is LNHDA and CDR2 SQIVND (reference sequence). CDR3 DNA sequence: TGTGCCAGTAGTTACAGGGGGCCCAACAATGAGCAGTTCTTC. It encodes CASSYRGPNNEQFF.

The chain carries TRBV20-1 and TRBJ2-1; D not certain. CDR3 size: 14 residues. Trimming removed 0 bases at V and 4 bases at J, with 10 bases between. Per germline, CDR1 DFQATT and CDR2 SNEGSKA (reference sequence). This CDR3 is CSAREGPIYNEQFF. The CDR3 DNA is TGCAGTGCTAGAGAGGGCCCTATATACAATGAGCAGTTCTTC.

This clonotype was seen a few times. The chain has TRBV29-1 and TRBJ2-7; D might be TRBD2 (6 bases). The germline V gene encodes CDR1 SQVTM and CDR2 ANQGSEA. This CDR3 contains 14 residues. V shed 6 bases and J shed 1 base, with 16 bases lying between them. The CDR3 protein is CSVLGGSGSYEQYF. The DNA of the CDR3 is TGCAGCGTCTTGGGGGGAAGCGGTTCCTACGAGCAGTACTTC.

In DNA form, the CDR3 reads TGCAGCGTTGAAGATATATTCTCTGGAAACACCATATATTTT. It codes for CSVEDIFSGNTIYF. V usage is TRBV29-1 and J usage is TRBJ1-3; no definite D call. There are 14 residues in the CDR3. Between the trimmed V and J ends, which lost 0 bases and 0 bases, there was a span of 6 bases. Germline loops: CDR1 SQVTM, CDR2 ANQGSEA.

This clonotype has only a few counts. The rearrangement joins TRBV5-1 to TRBJ2-5, with a weak D call TRBD2 (6 bases). The CDR3 runs to 14 residues. V was cut by 0 bases and J by 4 bases, with 10 bases left in between. The germline V gene has CDR1 SGHRS and CDR2 YFSETQ. The DNA for the CDR3 is TGCGCCAGCAGCTTGGCTAGCGACGGAGAGACCCAGTACTTC. It yields the protein CASSLASDGETQYF.

This clonotype was picked up a small number of times. This chain connects TRBV7-2 to TRBJ2-1, with 12 bases lining up with TRBD2. This CDR3 comprises 14 residues. Germline loops: CDR1 SGHTA, CDR2 FQGNSA. V shed 5 bases and J 6 bases; nucleotides not matched to a gene: 2. CDR3 amino acids: CASSQGLAGNEQFF. In nucleotides, the CDR3 is TGTGCCAGCAGCCAGGGACTAGCGGGCAATGAGCAGTTCTTC.

This clonotype was observed many times. The chain joins TRBV6-5 to TRBJ1-5; TRBD1 is a possible D gene (5 bases). Looked up from germline, CDR1 is MNHEY and CDR2 is SVGAGI. This CDR3 region has 14 residues. The V and J ends lost 5 bases and 11 bases respectively, with 19 bases between them. The CDR3 loop is CASSPGHDFGSQHF. The CDR3 nucleotides are TGTGCCAGCAGTCCCGGACACGATTTCGGGTCCCAGCATTTT.

This clonotype turned up a few times. The chain employs TRBV3-1 and TRBJ1-1, with 10 bases aligning to TRBD1. Germline CDR1 and CDR2: LGHDT and YNNKEL (reference sequence). The CDR3 is 16 amino acids. After removal of 3 bases from V and 5 bases from J, the junction contained 9 bases not matched to a gene. In DNA form, the CDR3 reads TGTGCCAGCAGCCAGAAGGACAGGGGGGTAGGGACTGAAGCTTTCTTT. This sequence encodes CASSQKDRGVGTEAFF.

The sample holds a few counts of this clonotype. This chain uses TRBV29-1 with TRBJ1-5; a weak D match, TRBD1 (6 bases). V lost 8 bases and J 0 bases, leaving 11 bases between the germline ends. This CDR3 has 13 amino acids. Germline assignment: CDR1 SQVTM and CDR2 ANQGSEA. The CDR3 nucleotides are TGCAGCATCTCCAGGGGTAGCAATCAGCCCCAGCATTTT. As protein: CSISRGSNQPQHF.

The rearrangement joins TRBV6-1 to TRBJ1-5; TRBD1 is a possible D gene (5 bases). Germline loops: CDR1 MNHNS, CDR2 SASEGT. This CDR3 is built from 16 residues. V lost 4 bases, J lost 3 bases, and 16 bases lay in between. For the CDR3, the DNA is TGTGCCAGCAGTGTGGGGCAGGGAATGACCAATCAGCCCCAGCATTTT. Translated: CASSVGQGMTNQPQHF.

This clonotype was observed at least ten times. The rearrangement links TRBV24-1 to TRBJ2-1; D is possibly TRBD2 (5 bases). V dropped 5 bases and J dropped 5 bases, with 21 bases sitting between them. The CDR3 extends over 17 amino acids. Germline values: CDR1 KGHDR, CDR2 SFDVKD. CDR3 loop: CATSGFQAVHLNNEQFF. The CDR3 region has the DNA TGTGCCACCAGTGGTTTCCAAGCGGTACATTTGAACAATGAGCAGTTCTTC.

The rearrangement joins TRBV20-1 to TRBJ1-5; 7 bases are shared with TRBD1. Germline CDR1 is DFQATT and CDR2 is SNEGSKA (reference sequence). This CDR3 has 14 residues. After removal of 5 bases from V and 2 bases from J, the junction contained 6 bases not matched to a gene. DNA of the CDR3: TGCAGTGCTGGATACGGGACAGGCAATCAGCCCCAGCATTTT. Its translation is CSAGYGTGNQPQHF.